These T cell receptor beta chains were read from a single sample in a study of blood T cell repertoires in COVID-19. Data came from immunoSEQ multiplex PCR; TCRdb stores just in-frame clones and leaves some out. The table shows 390,000 or so clones, with around 90% occurring only once. The specimen was peripheral blood. The receptors derive from a woman under 40 with COVID-19, enrolled during active disease. CDR3s leave out the opening cysteine and the closing phenylalanine or tryptophan. The order of the fields is V gene, J gene, CDR3 protein.

>TRBV5-4|TRBJ1-2
ASSIRGTGAWVYGYT
>TRBV19|TRBJ2-1
ASSLSSGGVDEQF
>TRBV12-3/TRBV12-4|TRBJ1-2
ASSSGYGYT
>TRBV7-2|TRBJ2-1
ASSPGGASGSVNEQF
>TRBV14|TRBJ1-2
ASSRDRGNYGYT
>TRBV6-5|TRBJ1-1
ASSSRGGMRAF
>TRBV7-9|TRBJ1-2
ASSKDPGTGVSNYGYT
>TRBV10-3|TRBJ2-1
AISTRQLNEQF
>TRBV7-6|TRBJ2-3
ASSGPFGTDTQY
>TRBV9|TRBJ1-3
ASSEQGLVGNTIY
>TRBV4-3|TRBJ2-1
ASSQDLASGGPSSYNEQF
>TRBV2|TRBJ2-1
ASRASGLNEQF
>TRBV28|TRBJ2-3
ASSLGQGADTQY
>TRBV15|TRBJ2-3
ATSPQSGSTDTDTQY
>TRBV7-6|TRBJ1-4
ASSSHTQQGGKLF
>TRBV11-2|TRBJ1-1
ASSLDRGSEAF
>TRBV7-2|TRBJ1-2
ASSLTDREYGYT
>TRBV3-1/TRBV3-2|TRBJ1-6
ASSRQGHNSPLH
>TRBV3-1/TRBV3-2|TRBJ1-5
ASSPTQGAGQPQH
>TRBV11-2|TRBJ1-6
ASSWIGGQSSLH
>TRBV14|TRBJ1-1
ASSHKRTGQGTEAF
>TRBV24-1|TRBJ2-3
ATSDQHGWGGDTQY
>TRBV28|TRBJ2-2
ASSSTGTPRTGELF
>TRBV24-1|TRBJ2-3
ATSDWTSAPDTQY
>TRBV6-5|TRBJ1-1
ASSYDRDTEAF
>TRBV5-1|TRBJ2-6
ASSLATGEFNVLT
>TRBV4-3|TRBJ2-1
ASSPGLAGGDNEQF
>TRBV5-6|TRBJ2-1
ASRSIQGPSYNEQF
>TRBV3-1/TRBV3-2|TRBJ1-2
ASSRVADRVYGYT
>TRBV7-2|TRBJ1-3
ASSLPRGAGNTIY